This T cell receptor (beta chain) emerged from a study of T cells in Graves' hyperthyroidism and ophthalmopathy. At the level of the study: Any treatment followed the collection of peripheral blood at initial diagnosis.

This clonotype came up a few times. Its antigen is as yet unknown. Study-wide findings and caveats: Ophthalmopathy onset followed model prediction by a median roughly 6 months.

TCR beta CDR3 regions were amplified from RNA. First-round RT-PCR with HTBI primers amplified the TCR CDR3 region. TCRdb re-called the multiplex PCR reads with MiXCR, one entry per CDR3 protein. This sample yields approximately 300,000 distinct CDR3 sequences, of which over 15% are seen a single time; less than 70% belongs to the top ten. Clinical Activity Scores of at least 3, NOSPECS grades of at least 4 and durations under 3 months characterized ophthalmopathy patients. V dropped 3 bases and J dropped 5; count of bases not matched to a gene: 6. Germline V lookup: CDR1 DFQATT, CDR2 SNEGSKA (reference sequence). This CDR3 is built from 13 residues.

This clonotype originated in an older woman with Graves' ophthalmopathy. The rearrangement joins TRBV20-1 to TRBJ1-1, with 7 bases matching TRBD1. Sequencing used blood. The CDR3 sequence is CSARKGAQTEAFF. The DNA for the CDR3 is TGCAGTGCTAGGAAGGGGGCTCAAACTGAAGCTTTCTTT.